This TCR beta chain appears in the sequencing data of a study of cytomegalovirus exposure and HLA in healthy donors. General study findings and limits: Among donors in an Asian-associated ancestry cluster, a later analysis reportedly found fewer N-insertions than the roughly 700-donor mean. When presence/absence was analysed, sequencing depth was taken to be roughly uniform across donors.

The study ran its PCR with 60 Vbeta and 13 Jbeta primers. The assay was immunoSEQ multiplex PCR, and TCRdb's table has in-frame clones only and misses some. Among over 50,000 clones listed, roughly 80% were seen once. This clone was found a few times. Its cognate antigen is unknown. CDR3 length: 14 amino acids. Trimming cost V 4 bases and J 1 base; bases outside gene matches: 3. The germline CDR1 and CDR2 sequences are MNHEY and SVGAGI. The origin of this receptor is a man aged 35 to 55 in good health and CMV-seronegative. The chain combines TRBV6-5 with TRBJ2-7; TRBD1 aligns across 8 bases. Input material: PBMCs. CDR3 protein: CASSSWDRSYEQYF. CDR3 nucleotide sequence: TGTGCCAGCAGTTCCTGGGACAGGTCCTACGAGCAGTACTTC.